This T cell receptor beta chain emerged from a study of T cells after yellow fever vaccination. Trimming took off 4 bases at V and 5 bases at J, with 8 bases between the two ends. The CDR3 has 12 residues. TCRdb re-analysed the 5' RACE reads in MiXCR, keeping a single row per CDR3 protein. The data contain around 600,000 distinct CDR3 sequences, 10% to 15% of them singletons. This clonotype was counted a few times. V and J are TRBV12-3 or TRBV12-4 and TRBJ2-5; D gene uncertain. This TCR derives from a man under 40 who received the YFV17D yellow fever vaccine. The sample was PBMCs, taken on the day of the yellow fever booster vaccination. The CDR3 region has the DNA TGTGCCAGCAGTTCAGTCGTTGAGACCCAGTACTTC. This encodes CASSSVVETQYF.